Listed below are T cell receptor beta chains from one sample, sequenced in a study of cytomegalovirus exposure and HLA in healthy donors. Method: immunoSEQ multiplex PCR; TCRdb's copy keeps in-frame clones and lacks some. The sample shows about 43,000 clones, roughly 80% of them seen only once. Source material: PBMCs. These receptors were collected from a man aged 25-40 years in good health and CMV-seronegative. Both conserved end residues are part of each CDR3. The D gene is left open where the match is weak. Clone size is shown for a subset of rows, as once, few, many or a class of expanded clone.

V: TRBV19; J: TRBJ2-5; size: -; D: TRBD2; DNA: TGTGCCAGTAGTGCCTTGTGGCACCCCGGGAGGGAGACCCAGTACTTC; CDR3: CASSALWHPGRETQYF
V: TRBV25-1; J: TRBJ2-7; size: -; D: -; DNA: TGTGCCAGCAGTTCACTAACGGGTTCTCGCGAGCAGTACTTC; CDR3: CASSSLTGSREQYF
V: TRBV9; J: TRBJ2-5; size: -; D: -; DNA: TGTGCCAGCAGCGGGACTGTCGGTGGAGAGACCCAGTACTTC; CDR3: CASSGTVGGETQYF
V: TRBV5-1; J: TRBJ1-2; size: -; D: -; DNA: TGCGCCAGCAGCTTGGATCCCAGGGTAGGCTATGGCTACACCTTC; CDR3: CASSLDPRVGYGYTF
V: TRBV29-1; J: TRBJ2-5; size: -; D: TRBD1; DNA: TGCAGCGCTGTCCCGGACAGGGCATACGAGACCCAGTACTTC; CDR3: CSAVPDRAYETQYF
V: TRBV6-1; J: TRBJ2-3; size: -; D: TRBD2; DNA: TGTGCCAGCAGTGAATCCCCGTTATGGGTCGGGAGGCCCGATACGCAGTATTTT; CDR3: CASSESPLWVGRPDTQYF
V: TRBV4-2; J: TRBJ2-5; size: -; D: -; DNA: TGTGCCAGCAGCCCCGGGGTCTCGGAAATTGGGGAGCAGTACTTC; CDR3: CASSPGVSEIGEQYF
V: TRBV10-1; J: TRBJ2-5; size: -; D: TRBD1; DNA: TGCGCCAGCGCCGACACCGGGACAGGGGTCTCTGAGCAGTACTTC; CDR3: CASADTGTGVSEQYF
V: TRBV5-1; J: TRBJ1-2; size: -; D: -; DNA: TGCGCCAGCAGCTTGGCAGGGTACTATGGCTACACCTTC; CDR3: CASSLAGYYGYTF
V: TRBV6-1; J: TRBJ1-2; size: -; D: -; DNA: TGTGCCAGCAGTGCAGGGTACTATGGCTACACCTTC; CDR3: CASSAGYYGYTF
V: TRBV27; J: TRBJ2-1; size: -; D: -; DNA: TGTGCCAGCAGTTTATCGGGCCCAGACAATGAGCAGTTCTTC; CDR3: CASSLSGPDNEQFF
V: TRBV6-5; J: TRBJ2-3; size: few; D: TRBD1; DNA: TGTGCCAGCAGGACAAACAGGGGTCGAGCAGATACGCAGTATTTT; CDR3: CASRTNRGRADTQYF
V: TRBV6-5; J: TRBJ2-7; size: -; D: TRBD1; DNA: TGTGCCAGCAGTTACGAGACAGGGGCACCCTACGAGCAGTACTTC; CDR3: CASSYETGAPYEQYF
V: TRBV28; J: TRBJ2-3; size: -; D: TRBD2; DNA: TGTGCCAGCAGTTCCATTTATCGGGGACTAGCGGAACGGTGGGATACGCAGTATTTT; CDR3: CASSSIYRGLAERWDTQYF
V: TRBV30; J: TRBJ2-7; size: few; D: -; DNA: TGTGCCTGGAGTGTAAACAGATTGCAGTACTTC; CDR3: CAWSVNRLQYF
V: TRBV18; J: TRBJ2-1; size: -; D: TRBD2; DNA: TGTGCCAGCTCACCACGGCTAGCGGGAGAACACAATGAGCAGTTCTTC; CDR3: CASSPRLAGEHNEQFF
V: TRBV7-9; J: TRBJ1-1; size: once; D: -; DNA: TGTTCCAGCAGCTTATTAGACACTGAAGCTTTCTTT; CDR3: CSSSLLDTEAFF
V: TRBV7-2; J: TRBJ2-3; size: -; D: TRBD1; DNA: TGTGCCAGCAGCTTAGTTGGGACAGGGGCGGGAGATACGCAGTATTTT; CDR3: CASSLVGTGAGDTQYF
V: TRBV28; J: TRBJ2-3; size: -; D: TRBD2; DNA: TGTGCCAGCAGTTTTATGGCTAGCGGGACCCGGGTCCCTCCTGGGACAGATACGCAGTATTTT; CDR3: CASSFMASGTRVPPGTDTQYF
V: TRBV6-1; J: TRBJ1-4; size: -; D: TRBD1; DNA: TGTGCCAGCAGTGGTCGGACAGGGCCTTGGAAAAAACTGTTTTTT; CDR3: CASSGRTGPWKKLFF
V: TRBV15; J: TRBJ1-2; size: -; D: TRBD1; DNA: TGTGCCACCAGCAGAGAGGGACAGGGGGCGTATGGCTACACCTTC; CDR3: CATSREGQGAYGYTF
V: TRBV4-3; J: TRBJ2-7; size: -; D: -; DNA: TGCGCCAGCAGCCAAGACCGGGACAACTCCTACGAGCAGTACTTC; CDR3: CASSQDRDNSYEQYF
V: TRBV18; J: TRBJ1-1; size: -; D: -; DNA: TGTGCCAGCTCACCTAGGGGGAACACTGAAGCTTTCTTT; CDR3: CASSPRGNTEAFF
V: TRBV10-1; J: TRBJ2-1; size: -; D: -; DNA: TGCGCCAGCAGTGAGCGTTCGGGGGTCCATGAGCAGTTCTTC; CDR3: CASSERSGVHEQFF
V: TRBV6-1; J: TRBJ2-7; size: -; D: -; DNA: TGTGCCAGCACCCACAGGGTAATCGCCTACGAGCAGTACTTC; CDR3: CASTHRVIAYEQYF
V: TRBV18; J: TRBJ2-7; size: -; D: TRBD1; DNA: TGTGCCAGCTCGCAAGCCTGGGGGACAGGGGGCAACGAGCAGTACTTC; CDR3: CASSQAWGTGGNEQYF
V: TRBV27; J: TRBJ2-3; size: -; D: TRBD2; DNA: TGTGCCAGCAGCTTATTGCGTCTAGCGGGACTAGGGGATACGCAGTATTTT; CDR3: CASSLLRLAGLGDTQYF
V: TRBV19; J: TRBJ2-2; size: -; D: -; DNA: TGTGCCAGTAGGCGTGCCGGGGAGCTGTTTTTT; CDR3: CASRRAGELFF
V: TRBV5-1; J: TRBJ2-1; size: -; D: -; DNA: TGCGCCAGCAGCTTGGGACAGTACTACAATGAGCAGTTCTTC; CDR3: CASSLGQYYNEQFF
V: TRBV4-1; J: TRBJ2-6; size: -; D: -; DNA: TGCGCCAGCAGCCTTGCTCCCGCTAGTCCGTTTGGGGCCAACGTCCTGACTTTC; CDR3: CASSLAPASPFGANVLTF
V: TRBV14; J: TRBJ2-7; size: -; D: TRBD1; DNA: TGTGCCAGCAGTCGGGACAGGGGATACGAGCAGTACTTC; CDR3: CASSRDRGYEQYF
V: TRBV6-6; J: TRBJ2-2; size: -; D: -; DNA: TGTGCCAGCAGCCGGTCACCCGGGGAGCTGTTTTTT; CDR3: CASSRSPGELFF
V: TRBV5-8; J: TRBJ2-1; size: -; D: TRBD1; DNA: TGTGCCAGCAGCTTATGGGACAGGGGCTACAATGAGCAGTTCTTC; CDR3: CASSLWDRGYNEQFF
V: TRBV4-3; J: TRBJ2-1; size: -; D: TRBD1; DNA: TGCGCCAGCAGCCAAGTGGGCGACAGGGATAATGAGCAGTTCTTC; CDR3: CASSQVGDRDNEQFF
V: TRBV7-3; J: TRBJ2-1; size: -; D: TRBD2; DNA: TGTGCCAGCAGCTTAATACTAGCGGGAGTAAATGAGCAGTTCTTC; CDR3: CASSLILAGVNEQFF
V: TRBV4-2; J: TRBJ2-7; size: -; D: -; DNA: TGTGCCAGCAGCCCCAAAGGGGGAAGACACTACGAGCAGTACTTC; CDR3: CASSPKGGRHYEQYF
V: TRBV18; J: TRBJ2-1; size: few; D: -; DNA: TGTGCCAGCTCACCATTGTCGGACAATGAGCAGTTCTTC; CDR3: CASSPLSDNEQFF
V: TRBV7-3; J: TRBJ2-3; size: -; D: -; DNA: TGTGCCAGCAGCTTAGGAAGAGGCCCTAGCACAGATACGCAGTATTTT; CDR3: CASSLGRGPSTDTQYF
V: TRBV7-9; J: TRBJ1-1; size: -; D: TRBD1; DNA: TGTGCCAGCAGCTCCACGCAGGGGGCTGACACTGAAGCTTTCTTT; CDR3: CASSSTQGADTEAFF
V: TRBV6-1; J: TRBJ1-4; size: -; D: -; DNA: TGTGCCAGCAGCGCAGGAGGGGAAAAACTGTTTTTT; CDR3: CASSAGGEKLFF
V: TRBV7-2; J: TRBJ2-1; size: few; D: TRBD2; DNA: TGTGCCAGCAGCGACGGACTAGCGGGAAGAATCAATGAGCAGTTCTTC; CDR3: CASSDGLAGRINEQFF
V: TRBV28; J: TRBJ1-1; size: few; D: -; DNA: TGTGCCAGCAGTGGACAGTTGAACACTGAAGCTTTCTTT; CDR3: CASSGQLNTEAFF